One and the same sample provided the 32 T cell receptor beta chains below, sequenced in a study of T cells in tuberculosis. Method: immunoSEQ multiplex PCR; TCRdb's copy keeps in-frame clones and lacks some. The table has over 40,000 clones, 95% seen once. Specimen: PBMCs. These receptors were taken from a donor aged 10-29 years with latent tuberculosis or without tuberculosis infection.

V and J are TRBV7-9 and TRBJ1-1, with 11 positions matching TRBD1. The CDR3 is 14 amino acids. Unmatched junction bases numbered 7, after V lost 5 bases and J lost 8 bases. The germline V gene encodes CDR1 SEHNR and CDR2 FQNEAQ (reference sequence). As DNA, the CDR3 is TGTGCCAGCAGCCAAGGACAGGGGGCAGGGGAAGCTTTCTTT. It translates to CASSQGQGAGEAFF.

This chain links TRBV30 with TRBJ2-4; 10 nucleotides agree with TRBD1. CDR1 is GTSNPN and CDR2 is SVGIG in the germline V gene (reference sequence). The CDR3 covers 13 residues. After removal of 4 bases from V and 6 bases from J, the junction contained 3 bases not matched to a gene. The CDR3 protein is CAWTRDRGNIQYF. In DNA, the CDR3 is TGTGCCTGGACCCGGGACAGGGGAAACATTCAGTACTTC.

The CDR3 nucleotides read TGTGCCAGCAGCTTGAATTCAGGGGCCCACTACGAGCAGTACTTC. Residues: CASSLNSGAHYEQYF. The gene calls are TRBV5-6 and TRBJ2-7, with a tentative D call TRBD1 (6 bases). CDR1 and CDR2 (germline): SGHDT, YYEEEE. The CDR3 runs to 15 residues. Trimming stripped 1 base from V and 3 bases from J, with 14 bases between. Based on the CDR3 plus reference TRBV5-6 and TRBJ2-7, the full variable domain is DAGVTQSPTHLIKTRGQQVTLRCSPKSGHDTVSWYQQALGQGPQFIFQYYEEEERQRGNFPDRFSGHQFPNYSSELNVNALLLGDSALYLCASSLNSGAHYEQYFGPGTRLTVT.

This chain's CDR3 is CASSIRGVAGGLREQFF. The CDR3 nucleotides read TGTGCCAGCAGCATCCGGGGAGTAGCGGGGGGGCTCAGAGAGCAGTTCTTC. The rearrangement joins TRBV13 to TRBJ2-1; 11 bases agree with TRBD2. CDR1 and CDR2 from the germline V gene are PRHDT and FYEKMQ (reference sequence). V was clipped by 5 bases and J by 10 bases; unmatched bases: 16. The CDR3 loop spans 17 amino acids.

V is TRBV7-6 and J is TRBJ2-2; 8 positions match TRBD2. V trimming: 2 bases; J trimming: 5 bases; junction bases outside the gene matches: 10. From germline, CDR1 is SGHVS and CDR2 FNYEAQ. CDR3 length: 17 amino acids. The CDR3 is CASSLTLTGGRTGELFF. The CDR3 DNA reads as TGTGCCAGCAGCTTAACCCTAACGGGGGGGAGGACCGGGGAGCTGTTTTTT.

This sequence joins TRBV10-3 and TRBJ2-1; 13 nucleotides align to TRBD2. Germline CDR1 is ENHRY and CDR2 is SYGVKD. The CDR3 covers 16 residues. With 5 bases clipped from V and 11 bases from J, the junction kept 12 bases outside the gene matches. The CDR3 protein is CAISPETSGGKEQQFF. CDR3 sequence (DNA): TGTGCCATCAGTCCCGAGACTAGCGGGGGGAAGGAGCAGCAGTTCTTC.

The rearrangement uses TRBV11-3 and TRBJ2-3; no definite D call. V was clipped by 2 bases and J by 6 bases, with 9 bases between them. The CDR3 loop spans 13 amino acids. CDR1 is SGHNT, CDR2 YENEEA, per germline. The CDR3 is CASSLQARDTQYF. In DNA form, the CDR3 reads TGTGCCAGCAGCTTACAAGCTCGGGATACGCAGTATTTT. Variable domain in full (rest from reference TRBV11-3 and TRBJ2-3): EAGVVQSPRYKIIEKKQPVAFWCNPISGHNTLYWYLQNLGQGPELLIRYENEEAVDDSQLPKDRFSAERLKGVDSTLKIQPAELGDSAVYLCASSLQARDTQYFGPGTRLTVL.

The chain links TRBV6-1 to TRBJ1-5; D not resolved. Germline loops: CDR1 MNHNS, CDR2 SASEGT. V was pared by 5 bases and J by 0 bases, with 8 bases between. CDR3 length equals 14 residues. CDR3 sequence (DNA): TGTGCCAGCAGTCAACAGTATAGCAATCAGCCCCAGCATTTT. Protein sequence: CASSQQYSNQPQHF.

The rearrangement links TRBV30 to TRBJ2-2, with D tentatively TRBD1 (5 bases). Germline V gene sequence: CDR1 GTSNPN, CDR2 SVGIG (reference sequence). V was clipped by 0 bases and J by 4 bases, with 15 bases between them. The length of the CDR3 is 16 residues. The CDR3: CAWSVQGASFTGELFF. CDR3 bases: TGTGCCTGGAGTGTACAAGGGGCATCGTTCACCGGGGAGCTGTTTTTT.

The rearrangement uses TRBV2 and TRBJ1-4, with 7 bases that match TRBD1. CDR1 and CDR2 from the germline V gene are SNHLY and FYNNEI. J gave up 5 bases and V 7 bases, and 4 bases lay outside the gene matches. CDR3 length equals 13 residues. The CDR3 DNA reads as TGTGCCAGCATACAGGGGTCGAATGAAAAACTGTTTTTT. Its translation is CASIQGSNEKLFF.

Comment on this clone: An end of the junction does not agree with germline; a read error may underlie this. CDR3 sequence: CASTERGIGYNEQFF. The CDR3, as DNA: TGTGCCAGCACTGAACGGGGAATTGGGTACAATGAGCAGTTCTTC. This chain joins TRBV2 and TRBJ2-1; D possibly corresponds to TRBD2 (5 bases). CDR1 and CDR2 from the germline V gene are SNHLY and FYNNEI. This CDR3 has 15 amino acids.

The chain couples TRBV25-1 to TRBJ2-7; TRBD2 matches at 7 bases. CDR3 length: 14 amino acids. V gave up 3 bases and J gave up 0 bases; unmatched junction bases: 2. Germline V lookup: CDR1 MGHDK, CDR2 SYGVNS. The CDR3 loop is CASSDGTNSYEQYF. Here the CDR3 DNA reads TGTGCCAGCAGTGATGGGACTAACTCCTACGAGCAGTACTTC.

The rearrangement links TRBV19 to TRBJ1-1; D not certain. The CDR3 is 12 residues long. CDR1 and CDR2 from the germline V gene are LNHDA and SQIVND (reference sequence). Trimming left V 10 bases short and J 1 base short, with 10 bases between. As DNA, the CDR3 is TGTGCCACTCACTGGTGGAACACTGAAGCTTTCTTT. This sequence encodes CATHWWNTEAFF. Combining the CDR3 with reference TRBV19 and TRBJ1-1 gives the whole variable domain DGGITQSPKYLFRKEGQNVTLSCEQNLNHDAMYWYRQDPGQGLRLIYYSQIVNDFQKGDIAEGYSVSREKKESFPLTVTSAQKNPTAFYLCATHWWNTEAFFGQGTRLTVV.

The count of this clone is one. The rearrangement links TRBV5-1 to TRBJ1-1; 11 bases fit TRBD1. Germline V gene sequence: CDR1 SGHRS, CDR2 YFSETQ. Unmatched junction bases numbered 6, after V lost 4 bases and J lost 1 base. The CDR3 runs to 16 residues. The CDR3 DNA is TGCGCCAGCAGCCTGGGGACAGGGGGGGCGAACACTGAAGCTTTCTTT. It yields the protein CASSLGTGGANTEAFF.

The J gene is TRBJ1-1, the V gene TRBV29-1; D call uncertain. V was trimmed by 6 bases and J by 2 bases, leaving 10 bases between them. This CDR3 contains 12 residues. In germline, CDR1 is SQVTM, CDR2 ANQGSEA. The CDR3 loop reads CSVGEVNTEAFF. In DNA form, the CDR3 reads TGCAGCGTGGGAGAGGTAAACACTGAAGCTTTCTTT.

The chain is built from TRBV7-2 and TRBJ1-1; 7 nucleotides agree with TRBD1. Germline trimming cut 3 bases from V and 1 base from J; bases unmatched to any gene: 2. Germline V CDR1 and CDR2: SGHTA, FQGNSA. The CDR3 extends over 14 amino acids. The CDR3 here is CASSFRDRNTEAFF. The CDR3 DNA sequence: TGTGCCAGCAGCTTCCGGGACAGGAACACTGAAGCTTTCTTT.

The chain joins TRBV27 to TRBJ2-5; D remains ambiguous. V shed 0 bases and J shed 5 bases, with 7 bases lying between them. The CDR3 runs to 13 residues. Per germline, CDR1 MNHEY and CDR2 SMNVEV (reference sequence). CDR3 DNA sequence: TGTGCCAGCAGTTTATCCCGTTCTGAGACCCAGTACTTC. Residues: CASSLSRSETQYF.

This clone was observed a single time. This rearrangement joins TRBV10-2 to TRBJ2-3; D call uncertain. V was pared by 2 bases and J by 4 bases, with 16 bases between. The CDR3 runs to 16 residues. CDR1 and CDR2 (germline): WSHSY, SAAADI. The CDR3 here is CASSEGRAPPPDTQYF. The CDR3 DNA reads TGCGCCAGCAGTGAGGGGCGCGCACCCCCCCCAGATACGCAGTATTTT.

The rearrangement joins TRBV13 to TRBJ2-7; 10 positions match TRBD2. V lost 0 bases and J lost 6; bases outside the gene matches: 2. CDR1 is PRHDT, CDR2 FYEKMQ, per germline (reference sequence). The CDR3 length is 14 residues. CDR3 in DNA: TGTGCCAGCAGCTTAGGGGAGCGGGGGGGCGAGCAGTACTTC. It yields the protein CASSLGERGGEQYF.

The genes are TRBV6-4 and TRBJ2-1, with 10 bases lining up with TRBD2. CDR3 length equals 15 residues. Germline trimming cut 2 bases from V and 7 bases from J; bases unmatched to any gene: 5. The germline V gene has CDR1 MRHNA and CDR2 SNTAGT. The CDR3: CASSDSGGAMNEQFF. The CDR3, as DNA: TGTGCCAGCAGTGACAGCGGGGGGGCCATGAATGAGCAGTTCTTC.

The chain recombines TRBV28 with TRBJ2-2; D uncertain. With 4 bases removed from V and 4 bases from J, the gap between germline ends came to 13 bases. The CDR3 is 15 amino acids. Germline V gene data show CDR1 as MDHEN and CDR2 as SYDVKM. The CDR3 nucleotides read TGTGCCAGCAGTTCCTCCGGGTTCCGCACCGGGGAGCTGTTTTTT. It translates to CASSSSGFRTGELFF. Filled out from reference TRBV28 and TRBJ2-2, the complete variable domain reads DVKVTQSSRYLVKRTGEKVFLECVQDMDHENMFWYRQDPGLGLRLIYFSYDVKMKEKGDIPEGYSVSREKKERFSLILESASTNQTSMYLCASSSSGFRTGELFFGEGSRLTVL.

V gene TRBV27 combines with J gene TRBJ2-2, with 11 nucleotides matching TRBD2. V shed 5 bases, J shed 5 bases, and the junction held 4 bases outside the gene matches. The germline gives CDR1 MNHEY, CDR2 SMNVEV (reference sequence). The CDR3 covers 15 residues. The CDR3 DNA is TGTGCCAGCAGTCAACGACTAGCGGGGACCGGGGAGCTGTTTTTT. Translation: CASSQRLAGTGELFF.

The V gene is TRBV28, the J gene TRBJ1-1; D gene uncertain. Trimming removed 1 base from V and 1 base from J, with 7 bases in between. Germline CDR1 is MDHEN and CDR2 is SYDVKM. This CDR3 is built from 14 residues. CDR3 region: CASSLSGGNTEAFF. The CDR3 DNA is TGTGCCAGCAGTTTATCTGGCGGGAACACTGAAGCTTTCTTT.

CDR3 DNA: TGTGCCAGCAGCCCGGCGGGACAGCACTATGGCTACACCTTC. Its translation is CASSPAGQHYGYTF. V is TRBV5-5 and J is TRBJ1-2; 7 nucleotides match TRBD1. CDR3 length equals 14 residues. Germline values: CDR1 SGHKS, CDR2 YYEKEE (reference sequence). V lost 4 bases, J lost 3 bases, and 6 bases stayed unmatched.

The chain links TRBV7-8 to TRBJ1-2; perhaps TRBD1 as D (6 bases). CDR1 is SGHVS and CDR2 is FQNEAQ in the germline V gene. CDR3 length equals 15 residues. The germline V and J ends were trimmed by 5 bases and 4 bases, with 17 bases remaining between them. The CDR3 reads CASSPRQALIYGYTF. CDR3 sequence (DNA): TGTGCCAGCAGCCCCCGACAGGCCTTAATCTATGGCTACACCTTC.

The chain couples TRBV18 to TRBJ2-1; 8 positions match TRBD2. With V trimmed by 3 bases and J by 9 bases, 7 bases remained unmatched. Germline V CDR1 and CDR2: KGHSH, LQKENI. This CDR3 spans 14 amino acids. This CDR3 is CASSPTSGKSEQFF. CDR3 coding DNA: TGTGCCAGCTCACCTACTAGCGGTAAGAGTGAGCAGTTCTTC.

This chain's CDR3 is CASSVQGLSYEQYF. The CDR3 DNA is TGTGCCAGCAGTGTACAGGGTCTATCCTACGAGCAGTACTTC. The chain couples TRBV25-1 to TRBJ2-7; a weak D match, TRBD1 (6 bases). CDR1 and CDR2 from the germline V gene are MGHDK and SYGVNS. The V gene lost 4 bases and the J gene lost 1 base, with 11 bases spanning the gap. The CDR3 totals 14 residues.

The CDR3 loop reads CASSLASGYGYTF. The CDR3 DNA sequence: TGTGCCAGCAGTCTCGCCTCGGGGTATGGCTACACCTTC. The chain employs TRBV28 and TRBJ1-2; D is ambiguous. CDR1 and CDR2 from the germline V gene are MDHEN and SYDVKM. Trimming removed 5 bases from V and 5 bases from J, with 12 bases in between. CDR3 size: 13 residues.

The chain uses TRBV7-9 and TRBJ1-6; tentative D call: TRBD1 (5 bases). The CDR3 contains 15 residues. Trimming removed 3 bases at V and 7 bases at J, with 13 bases between. Germline assignment: CDR1 SEHNR and CDR2 FQNEAQ (reference sequence). The CDR3 sequence: CASSFPRVGNSPLHF. The DNA for the CDR3 is TGTGCCAGCAGCTTTCCCAGGGTTGGGAATTCACCCCTCCACTTT.

The rearrangement joins TRBV30 to TRBJ2-1; a weak D match, TRBD2 (5 bases). The CDR3 consists of 15 residues. Per germline, CDR1 GTSNPN and CDR2 SVGIG (reference sequence). V lost 1 base and J lost 1, with 11 bases in between. The CDR3 region has the DNA TGTGCCTGGAGTGCCCCCGGAGGATCCTACAATGAGCAGTTCTTC. Translated, it gives CAWSAPGGSYNEQFF.

This clone was seen a handful of times. This rearrangement joins TRBV27 to TRBJ1-1, with D perhaps TRBD1 (6 bases). V lost 6 bases and J lost 1, with 12 bases in between. This CDR3 contains 14 residues. Per the germline V gene, CDR1 is MNHEY and CDR2 is SMNVEV (reference sequence). CDR3 sequence reads: CASRGTGRNTEAFF. The CDR3 DNA reads TGTGCCAGCAGGGGAACAGGGCGGAACACTGAAGCTTTCTTT.

The rearrangement links TRBV11-2 to TRBJ1-1; weak D call: TRBD1 (6 bases). Between the trimmed V and J ends, which lost 5 bases and 1 base, there was a span of 11 bases. The germline V gene has CDR1 SGHAT and CDR2 FQNNGV. The CDR3 totals 14 residues. In DNA form, the CDR3 reads TGTGCCAGCAGCCTGGACAGTTCGAACACTGAAGCTTTCTTT. This translates into CASSLDSSNTEAFF. Together with reference TRBV11-2 and TRBJ1-1, the CDR3 gives the full variable domain: EAGVAQSPRYKIIEKRQSVAFWCNPISGHATLYWYQQILGQGPKLLIQFQNNGVVDDSQLPKDRFSAERLKGVDSTLKIQPAKLEDSAVYLCASSLDSSNTEAFFGQGTRLTVV.